Given below is one T cell receptor (beta chain) in context. Germline CDR1 and CDR2: SGHDT and YYEEEE. The CDR3 is 13 residues long. The germline V and J ends were trimmed by 0 bases and 12 bases, with 12 bases remaining between them. The record originates from a study of control samples from healthy donors and cancer patients. The data were produced by immunoSEQ multiplex PCR, yet TCRdb's version contains in-frame clones alone and is incomplete. The data show about 94,000 clones, 90% seen once. The sequenced sample was blood. The V call is TRBV5-6, the J call TRBJ1-4; D gene uncertain. The receptor was derived from a woman between 18 and 29 years old in good health. CDR3 protein: CASSLGSGRELFF. In DNA, the CDR3 is TGTGCCAGCAGCTTGGGATCGGGCCGGGAACTGTTTTTT.